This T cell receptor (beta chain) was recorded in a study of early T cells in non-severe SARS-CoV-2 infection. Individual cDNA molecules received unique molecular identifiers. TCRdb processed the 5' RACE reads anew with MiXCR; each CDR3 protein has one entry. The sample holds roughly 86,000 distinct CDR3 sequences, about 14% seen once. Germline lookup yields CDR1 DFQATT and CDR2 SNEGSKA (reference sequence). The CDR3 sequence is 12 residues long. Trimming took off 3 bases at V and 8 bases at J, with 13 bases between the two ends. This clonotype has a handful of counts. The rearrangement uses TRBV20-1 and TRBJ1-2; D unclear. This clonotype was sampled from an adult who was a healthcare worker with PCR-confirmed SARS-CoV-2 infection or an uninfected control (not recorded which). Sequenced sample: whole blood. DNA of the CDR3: TGCAGTGCTAGTTACAGTGATAGCGGCTACACCTTC. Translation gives CSASYSDSGYTF.